This T cell receptor beta chain was retrieved from a study of shared clonotypes between healthy human individuals. Study-level points and caveats: What limited the represented genetic and exposure-history diversity was the small number of donors. At large depth, rarefaction still showed sorted-subset sequencing to be incomplete.

At deep level, the assay was performed. The protocol was immunoSEQ multiplex PCR, while the TCRdb copy is restricted to in-frame clones and leaves out a portion. Among some 630,000 clones, approximately 75% were seen once, and the ten largest hold approximately 2%. On this clone itself: Its antigen is not identified.

The V end was cut by 4 bases, the J end by 4 bases, with 17 bases between. From germline, CDR1 is SEHNR and CDR2 FQNEAQ (reference sequence). The CDR3 runs to 15 residues. V and J are TRBV7-9 and TRBJ2-7; D remains unclear. This TCR came from a woman aged 25-40 years in good health. The sequenced sample consisted of memory CD4+ T cells sorted from blood. Sample subset: CD45RA-negative fraction. Here the CDR3 DNA reads TGTGCCAGCAGCTCACGGGTGGCTGGTATTTACGAGCAGTACTTC. Translation: CASSSRVAGIYEQYF.